This is a list of T cell receptor beta chains from one sample in a study of cytomegalovirus exposure and HLA in healthy donors. Some clones are missing from TCRdb's copy, which holds only in-frame ones; the method was immunoSEQ multiplex PCR. The table lists 100,000 to 150,000 clones, approximately 76% of them singletons. Sequenced input: PBMCs. These TCRs come from a man in his sixties in good health and CMV-seropositive. CDR3s include the opening cysteine and the closing phenylalanine or tryptophan. The D gene is left open where the match is weak. The size of a clone is reported for some rows only, either as once, few or many, or as a class for expanded clones.

abundance: NA; v_gene: TRBV28; j_gene: TRBJ1-2; d_gene: TRBD1; CDR3nt: TGTGCCAGCAGCCAGGGGGGAAACTATGGCTACACCTTC; CDR3aa: CASSQGGNYGYTF
abundance: NA; v_gene: TRBV7-3; j_gene: TRBJ1-1; d_gene: TRBD1; CDR3nt: TGTGCCAGCAGCCTACAGGGGATGAACACTGAAGCTTTCTTT; CDR3aa: CASSLQGMNTEAFF
abundance: once; v_gene: TRBV5-1; j_gene: TRBJ2-5; d_gene: NA; CDR3nt: TGCGCCAGCAGCTTGGCAGGGTCCCGGGAGACCCAGTACTTC; CDR3aa: CASSLAGSRETQYF
abundance: NA; v_gene: TRBV6-5; j_gene: TRBJ1-2; d_gene: TRBD1; CDR3nt: TGTGCCAGCAGGACAGGGGTCGGCTACACCTTC; CDR3aa: CASRTGVGYTF
abundance: few; v_gene: TRBV5-1; j_gene: TRBJ1-1; d_gene: TRBD1; CDR3nt: TGCGCCAGCGAACAGGGGCCATCGAACACTGAAGCTTTCTTT; CDR3aa: CASEQGPSNTEAFF
abundance: few; v_gene: TRBV7-8; j_gene: TRBJ2-3; d_gene: TRBD1; CDR3nt: TGTGCCAGCAGCCCTCGACAGGGGGTGGGCACAGATACGCAGTATTTT; CDR3aa: CASSPRQGVGTDTQYF
abundance: NA; v_gene: TRBV6-6; j_gene: TRBJ1-1; d_gene: TRBD1; CDR3nt: TGTGCCAGCAGTTACTCGACAGGGGAAGAAGCTTTCTTT; CDR3aa: CASSYSTGEEAFF
abundance: NA; v_gene: TRBV4-1; j_gene: TRBJ2-7; d_gene: TRBD1; CDR3nt: TGCGCCAGCAGACAACAGGGGGCAGACAAGACCTACGAGCAGTACTTC; CDR3aa: CASRQQGADKTYEQYF
abundance: NA; v_gene: TRBV6-5; j_gene: TRBJ2-1; d_gene: NA; CDR3nt: TGTGCCAGCACCCGATTAGCGGCCAACAATGAGCAGTTCTTC; CDR3aa: CASTRLAANNEQFF
abundance: once; v_gene: TRBV5-6; j_gene: TRBJ1-1; d_gene: NA; CDR3nt: TGTGCCAGCAGCTCCCAAGTAGCTGAAGCTTTCTTT; CDR3aa: CASSSQVAEAFF
abundance: few; v_gene: TRBV11-3; j_gene: TRBJ1-2; d_gene: NA; CDR3nt: TGTGCCAGCAGCGCACAGCCAGGGATTGTCTATGGCTACACCTTC; CDR3aa: CASSAQPGIVYGYTF
abundance: NA; v_gene: TRBV27; j_gene: TRBJ2-7; d_gene: TRBD2; CDR3nt: TGTGCCAGCAGTTTAACACTAGCGGGAGCCTGGAACGAGCAGTACTTC; CDR3aa: CASSLTLAGAWNEQYF
abundance: NA; v_gene: TRBV18; j_gene: TRBJ1-1; d_gene: NA; CDR3nt: TGTGCCAGCTCCCCCCTGTCGGCCGGAGGAGTACCCACTGAAGCTTTCTTT; CDR3aa: CASSPLSAGGVPTEAFF
abundance: NA; v_gene: TRBV5-1; j_gene: TRBJ2-5; d_gene: NA; CDR3nt: TGCGCCAGCACAGGGGACGGCCAAGAGACCCAGTACTTC; CDR3aa: CASTGDGQETQYF
abundance: NA; v_gene: TRBV6-1; j_gene: TRBJ2-5; d_gene: NA; CDR3nt: TGTGCCAGCAGTACAGGGATTTCAGAGACCCAGTACTTC; CDR3aa: CASSTGISETQYF
abundance: NA; v_gene: TRBV2; j_gene: TRBJ1-5; d_gene: NA; CDR3nt: TGTGCCAGCAGCGAACCGGGAGTAGGCAATCAGCCCCAGCATTTT; CDR3aa: CASSEPGVGNQPQHF
abundance: NA; v_gene: TRBV30; j_gene: TRBJ2-1; d_gene: NA; CDR3nt: TGTGCCTGGAGTGACTCCGAGGAGCAGTTCTTC; CDR3aa: CAWSDSEEQFF
abundance: few; v_gene: TRBV18; j_gene: TRBJ1-4; d_gene: NA; CDR3nt: TGTGCCAGCTCACCACTTTCCGGGATGGGTGAAAAACTGTTTTTT; CDR3aa: CASSPLSGMGEKLFF
abundance: few; v_gene: TRBV7-8; j_gene: TRBJ2-3; d_gene: TRBD2; CDR3nt: TGTGCCAGCAGCTTCACTAGCGGGGCGGGAGATACGCAGTATTTT; CDR3aa: CASSFTSGAGDTQYF
abundance: few; v_gene: TRBV5-6; j_gene: TRBJ1-1; d_gene: TRBD1; CDR3nt: TGTGCCAGCAGGACGGGACAGGGGTTTATAAAGACTGAAGCTTTCTTT; CDR3aa: CASRTGQGFIKTEAFF
abundance: NA; v_gene: TRBV25-1; j_gene: TRBJ1-1; d_gene: NA; CDR3nt: TGTGCCAGCAGGTCACAGGGAAACACTGAAGCTTTCTTT; CDR3aa: CASRSQGNTEAFF
abundance: NA; v_gene: TRBV2; j_gene: TRBJ1-5; d_gene: TRBD1; CDR3nt: TGTGCCAGCAGTGACCCGGCAGGGGGTAGGGATCAGCCCCAGCATTTT; CDR3aa: CASSDPAGGRDQPQHF
abundance: NA; v_gene: TRBV5-8; j_gene: TRBJ2-6; d_gene: NA; CDR3nt: TGTGCCAGCAGCTTAGGGGGCTCTGGGGCCAACGTCCTGACTTTC; CDR3aa: CASSLGGSGANVLTF
abundance: NA; v_gene: TRBV5-6; j_gene: TRBJ2-6; d_gene: TRBD1; CDR3nt: TGTGCCAGCAGGCAGACAGGGTACTCTGGGGCCAACGTCCTGACTTTC; CDR3aa: CASRQTGYSGANVLTF
abundance: NA; v_gene: TRBV15; j_gene: TRBJ1-5; d_gene: NA; CDR3nt: TGTGCCACCAGCAGAGACAGAGGAAATCAGCCCCAGCATTTT; CDR3aa: CATSRDRGNQPQHF
abundance: NA; v_gene: TRBV5-5; j_gene: TRBJ1-2; d_gene: NA; CDR3nt: TGTGCCAGCAGCCGGGTGGCCCAGGGAGGCGGCTACACCTTC; CDR3aa: CASSRVAQGGGYTF
abundance: once; v_gene: TRBV2; j_gene: TRBJ1-5; d_gene: NA; CDR3nt: TGTGCCAGCTGTTTTTTCGGCAATCAGCCCCAGCATTTT; CDR3aa: CASCFFGNQPQHF
abundance: few; v_gene: TRBV7-7; j_gene: TRBJ2-1; d_gene: TRBD2; CDR3nt: TGTGCCAGCAGCTCCGTGGGACTAGCGGGGGCCCACTACAATGAGCAGTTCTTC; CDR3aa: CASSSVGLAGAHYNEQFF
abundance: NA; v_gene: TRBV19; j_gene: TRBJ1-1; d_gene: NA; CDR3nt: TGTGCCAGTAGCATCAAAGGAGCGGGTGGGGGGACTGAAGCTTTCTTT; CDR3aa: CASSIKGAGGGTEAFF
abundance: NA; v_gene: TRBV18; j_gene: TRBJ2-3; d_gene: NA; CDR3nt: TGTGCCAGCTCACCACCTTATCGCGCAGATACGCAGTATTTT; CDR3aa: CASSPPYRADTQYF
abundance: NA; v_gene: TRBV10-3; j_gene: TRBJ2-1; d_gene: TRBD2; CDR3nt: TGTGCCATCAGTGGGTCTAGCGGGGGGATCCCAGACTCCTACAATGAGCAGTTCTTC; CDR3aa: CAISGSSGGIPDSYNEQFF